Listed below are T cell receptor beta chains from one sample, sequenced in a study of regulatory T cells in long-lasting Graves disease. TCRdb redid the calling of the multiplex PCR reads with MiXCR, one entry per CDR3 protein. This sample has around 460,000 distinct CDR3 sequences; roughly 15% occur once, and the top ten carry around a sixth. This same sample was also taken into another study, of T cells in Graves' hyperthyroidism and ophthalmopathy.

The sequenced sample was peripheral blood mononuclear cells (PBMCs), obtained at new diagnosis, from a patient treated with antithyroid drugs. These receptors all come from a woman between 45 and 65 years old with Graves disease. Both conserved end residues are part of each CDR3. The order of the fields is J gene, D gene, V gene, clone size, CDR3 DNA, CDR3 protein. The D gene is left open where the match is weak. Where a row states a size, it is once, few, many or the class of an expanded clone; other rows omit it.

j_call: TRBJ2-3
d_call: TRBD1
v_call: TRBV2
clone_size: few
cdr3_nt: TGTGCCGGGGACAGGGACACAGATACGCAGTATTTT
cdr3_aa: CAGDRDTDTQYF

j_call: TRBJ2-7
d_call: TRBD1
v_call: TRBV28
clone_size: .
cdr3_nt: TGTGCCAGCAGTTCGTCATTAGGGACAGGGGAGGGGACCTCCTACGGGCGGTACTTC
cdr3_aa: CASSSSLGTGEGTSYGRYF

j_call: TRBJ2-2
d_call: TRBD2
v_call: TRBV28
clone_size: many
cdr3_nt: TGTGCCAGCAGTTTGGGAGGGGCCACGTCCGGGGAGCTGTTTTTT
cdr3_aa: CASSLGGATSGELFF

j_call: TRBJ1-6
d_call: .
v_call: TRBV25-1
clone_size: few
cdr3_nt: TGTGCCAGCAGTGAATTTGACAGATCTGATTCACCCCTCCACTTT
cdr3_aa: CASSEFDRSDSPLHF

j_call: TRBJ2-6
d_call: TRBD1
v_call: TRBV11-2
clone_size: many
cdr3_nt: TGTGCCAGCAGCTCCTACAGGGGTCTTAGATCCTCTGGGGCCAACGTCCTGACTTTC
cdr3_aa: CASSSYRGLRSSGANVLTF

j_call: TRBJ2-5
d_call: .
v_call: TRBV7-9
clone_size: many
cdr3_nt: TGTGCCAGCAGCCACCAGGGATACCAAGAGACCCAGTACTTC
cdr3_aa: CASSHQGYQETQYF

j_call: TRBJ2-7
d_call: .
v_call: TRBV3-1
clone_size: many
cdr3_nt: TGTGCCAGCAGCCACTCAACCTACGAGCAGTACTTC
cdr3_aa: CASSHSTYEQYF

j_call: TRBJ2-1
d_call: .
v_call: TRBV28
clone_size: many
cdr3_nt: TGTGCCAGCTCCGACAGCGCTTACAATGAGCAGTTCTTC
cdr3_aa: CASSDSAYNEQFF

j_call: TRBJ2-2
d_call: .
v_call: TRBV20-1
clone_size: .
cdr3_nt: TGCAGTGTTGGGGGGACCACCGGGGAGCTGTTTTTT
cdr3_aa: CSVGGTTGELFF

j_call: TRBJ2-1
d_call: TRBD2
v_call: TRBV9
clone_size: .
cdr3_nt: TGTGCCAGCAGCGACCTAGGGACTAGACACAATGAGCAGTTCTTC
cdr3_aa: CASSDLGTRHNEQFF

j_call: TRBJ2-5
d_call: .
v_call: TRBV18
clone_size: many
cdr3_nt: TGTGCCAGCTCACCACTAGGGGAGCGGGAGACCCAGTACTTC
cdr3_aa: CASSPLGERETQYF

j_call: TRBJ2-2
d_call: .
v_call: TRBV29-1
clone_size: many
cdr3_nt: TGCAGCGTTGAAGATCGGGGTTCGAACACCGGGGAGCTGTTTTTT
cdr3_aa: CSVEDRGSNTGELFF

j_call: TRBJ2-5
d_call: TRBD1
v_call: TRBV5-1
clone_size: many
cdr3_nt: TGCGCCAGCAGCTTCGACCCTACAGGGGGCCGGGAGACCCAGTACTTC
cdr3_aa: CASSFDPTGGRETQYF

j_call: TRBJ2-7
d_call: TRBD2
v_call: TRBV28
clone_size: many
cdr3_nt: TGTGCCAGCAATTCAATCGGGGCTAGCGGGAGGAGGGAGCAGTACTTC
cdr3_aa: CASNSIGASGRREQYF

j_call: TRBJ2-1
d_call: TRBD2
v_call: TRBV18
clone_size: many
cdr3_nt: TGTGCCAGCTCACCCTCATGGAGCGGGGCTAATGAGCAGTTCTTC
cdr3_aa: CASSPSWSGANEQFF

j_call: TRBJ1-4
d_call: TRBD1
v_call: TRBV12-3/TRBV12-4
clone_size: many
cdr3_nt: TGTGCCAGCAGTTTGGGGACAGCAACTAATGAAAAACTGTTTTTT
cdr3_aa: CASSLGTATNEKLFF

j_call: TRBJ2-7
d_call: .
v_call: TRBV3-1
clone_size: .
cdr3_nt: TGTGCCAGCAGCCAAGAGGCGGGCCGTGCCTACGAGCAGTACTTC
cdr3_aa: CASSQEAGRAYEQYF

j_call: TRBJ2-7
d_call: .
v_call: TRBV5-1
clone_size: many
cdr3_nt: TGCGCCAGCAGCCCCAGGGACGCCTACGAGCAGTACTTC
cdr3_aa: CASSPRDAYEQYF

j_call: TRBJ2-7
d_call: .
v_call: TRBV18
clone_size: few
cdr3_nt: TGTGCCAGCTCACCAGAGGGGGGGGCCTACGAGCAGTACTTC
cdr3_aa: CASSPEGGAYEQYF

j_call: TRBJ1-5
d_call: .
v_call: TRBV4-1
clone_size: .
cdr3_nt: TGCGCCAGCAGCCAAGCAACGGACAGCAATCAGCCCCAGCATTTT
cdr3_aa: CASSQATDSNQPQHF

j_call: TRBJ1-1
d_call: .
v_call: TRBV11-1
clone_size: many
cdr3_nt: TGTGCCAGCAGCCCCCGACCGGGGAGTGAAGCTTTCTTT
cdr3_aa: CASSPRPGSEAFF

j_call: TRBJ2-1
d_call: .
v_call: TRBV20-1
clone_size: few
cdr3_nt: TGCAGTGCTAGAGATTACCCAGCCCACAATGAGCAGTTCTTC
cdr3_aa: CSARDYPAHNEQFF

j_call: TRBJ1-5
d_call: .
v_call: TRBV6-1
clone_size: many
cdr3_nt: TGTGCCAGCACCCGAGGTCAGTTGGGCAATCAGCCCCAGCATTTT
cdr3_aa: CASTRGQLGNQPQHF

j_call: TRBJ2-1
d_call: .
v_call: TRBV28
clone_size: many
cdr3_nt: TGTGCCAGCAGCAGTTTTTCGGGGGACAGCTACAATGAGCAGTTCTTC
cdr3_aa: CASSSFSGDSYNEQFF

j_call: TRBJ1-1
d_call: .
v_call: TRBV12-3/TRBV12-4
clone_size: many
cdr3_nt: TGTGCCAGCAGTTCTGGACCACCGGGTCTACTGAACACTGAAGCTTTCTTT
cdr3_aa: CASSSGPPGLLNTEAFF

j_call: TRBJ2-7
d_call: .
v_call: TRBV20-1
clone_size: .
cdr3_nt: TGCAGTGCCCTCCGGGACGGATTCTTCTACGAGCAGTACTTC
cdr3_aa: CSALRDGFFYEQYF

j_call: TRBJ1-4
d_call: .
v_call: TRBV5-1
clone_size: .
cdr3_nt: TGCGCCAGCAGCTTGGAAGCAGAGGAAAAACTGTTTTTT
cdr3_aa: CASSLEAEEKLFF

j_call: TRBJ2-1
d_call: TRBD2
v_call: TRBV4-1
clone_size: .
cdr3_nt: TGCGCCAGCAGCCAAGAGCGAGGGACTAGCGTCTACAATGAGCAGTTCTTC
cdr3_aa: CASSQERGTSVYNEQFF

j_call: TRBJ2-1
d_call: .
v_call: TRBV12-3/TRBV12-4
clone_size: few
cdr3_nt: TGTGCCAGCAGTTTGGGGGACCATCCCTACAATGAGCAGTTCTTC
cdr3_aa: CASSLGDHPYNEQFF

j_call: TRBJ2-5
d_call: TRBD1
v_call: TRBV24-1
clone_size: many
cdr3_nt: TGTGCCACCAGTGATTGGGACAGGGGACGGGAGACCCAGTACTTC
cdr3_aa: CATSDWDRGRETQYF

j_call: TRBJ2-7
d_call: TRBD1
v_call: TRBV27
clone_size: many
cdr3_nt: TGTGCCAGCAGTTCACTACGTGTTTTACAGGGGGGCGAGCAGTACTTC
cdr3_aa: CASSSLRVLQGGEQYF

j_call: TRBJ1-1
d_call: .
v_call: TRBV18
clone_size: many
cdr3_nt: TGTGCCAGCTCACCAATTGACAGCACTGAAGCTTTCTTT
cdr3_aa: CASSPIDSTEAFF

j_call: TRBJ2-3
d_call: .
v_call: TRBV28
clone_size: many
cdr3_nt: TGTGCCAGCAGTTTTGGGGGCGAGGGCACAGATACGCAGTATTTT
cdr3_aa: CASSFGGEGTDTQYF

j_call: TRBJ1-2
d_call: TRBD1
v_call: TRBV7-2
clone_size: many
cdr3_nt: TGTGCCAGCAGCCAAGACAGGGGTGTCATCGATGGCTACACCTTC
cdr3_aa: CASSQDRGVIDGYTF

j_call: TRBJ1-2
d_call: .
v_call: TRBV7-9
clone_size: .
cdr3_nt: TGTGCCAGCAGCTCCGCCGGCAGGGCCGGCGGCTACACCTTC
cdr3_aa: CASSSAGRAGGYTF

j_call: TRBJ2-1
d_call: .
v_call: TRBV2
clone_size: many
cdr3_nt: TGTGCCAGCAGTGTCAGTGGAAAGGGGGACAATGAGCAGTTCTTC
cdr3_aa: CASSVSGKGDNEQFF

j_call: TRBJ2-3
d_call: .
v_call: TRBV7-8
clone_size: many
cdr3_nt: TGTGCCAGCAGCTTATTGGCGCTCAGCACAGATACGCAGTATTTT
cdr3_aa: CASSLLALSTDTQYF

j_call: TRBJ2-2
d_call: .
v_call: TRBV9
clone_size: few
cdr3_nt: TGTGCCAGCAGCGTAAACACGAACACCGGGGAGCTGTTTTTT
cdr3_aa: CASSVNTNTGELFF

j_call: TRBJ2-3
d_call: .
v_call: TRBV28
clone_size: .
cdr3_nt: TGTGCCAGCAGTTTTGGACGGCAGTATTTT
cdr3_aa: CASSFGRQYF

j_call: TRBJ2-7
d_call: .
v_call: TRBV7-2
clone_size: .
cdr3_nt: TGTGCCAGCAGCTTAGCAGGGCGCGAGCAGTACTTC
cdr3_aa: CASSLAGREQYF

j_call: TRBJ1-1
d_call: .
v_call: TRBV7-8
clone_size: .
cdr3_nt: TGTGCCAGCAGCCCTACAGAGATGAACACTGAAGCTTTCTTT
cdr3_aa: CASSPTEMNTEAFF